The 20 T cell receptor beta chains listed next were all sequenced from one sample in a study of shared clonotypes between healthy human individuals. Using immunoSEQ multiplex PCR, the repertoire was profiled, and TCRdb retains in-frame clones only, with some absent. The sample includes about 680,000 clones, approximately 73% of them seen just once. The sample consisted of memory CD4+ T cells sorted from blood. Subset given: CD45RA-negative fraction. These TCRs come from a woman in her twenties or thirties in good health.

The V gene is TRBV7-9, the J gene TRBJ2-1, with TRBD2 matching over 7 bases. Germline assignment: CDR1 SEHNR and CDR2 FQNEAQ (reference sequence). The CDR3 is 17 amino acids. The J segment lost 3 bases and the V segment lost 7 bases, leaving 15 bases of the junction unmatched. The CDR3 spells CASKASPGLPDYNEQFF. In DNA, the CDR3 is TGTGCCAGCAAAGCTTCTCCGGGACTACCTGACTACAATGAGCAGTTCTTC.

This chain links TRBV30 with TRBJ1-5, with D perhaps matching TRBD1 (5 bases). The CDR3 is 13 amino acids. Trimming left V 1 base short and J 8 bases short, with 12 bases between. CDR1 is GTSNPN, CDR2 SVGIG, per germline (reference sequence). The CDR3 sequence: CAWSATGREPQHF. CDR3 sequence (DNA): TGTGCCTGGAGTGCTACAGGAAGGGAGCCCCAGCATTTT.

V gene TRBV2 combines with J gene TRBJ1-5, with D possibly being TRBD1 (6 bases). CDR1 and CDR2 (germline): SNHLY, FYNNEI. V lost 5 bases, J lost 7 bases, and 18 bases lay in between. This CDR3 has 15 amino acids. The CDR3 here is CASSIAGGQGQPQHF. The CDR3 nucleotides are TGTGCCAGCAGTATCGCGGGGGGGCAAGGACAGCCCCAGCATTTT.

The CDR3 region has the DNA TGTGCCAGCGAAGAACAGGGGACTGGCGGCTACACCTTC. It yields the protein CASEEQGTGGYTF. V and J are TRBV6-1 and TRBJ1-2; 7 bases are shared with TRBD1. Unmatched junction bases numbered 11, after V lost 8 bases and J lost 8 bases. The CDR3 has 13 amino acids. Germline CDR1 MNHNS, CDR2 SASEGT.

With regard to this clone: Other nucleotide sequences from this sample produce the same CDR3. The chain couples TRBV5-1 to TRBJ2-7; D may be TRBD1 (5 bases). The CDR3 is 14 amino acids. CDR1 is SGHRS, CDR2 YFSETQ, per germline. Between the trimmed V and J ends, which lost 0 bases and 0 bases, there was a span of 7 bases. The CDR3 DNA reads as TGCGCCAGCAGCTTGGAAAGGGGCTCCTACGAGCAGTACTTC. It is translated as CASSLERGSYEQYF.

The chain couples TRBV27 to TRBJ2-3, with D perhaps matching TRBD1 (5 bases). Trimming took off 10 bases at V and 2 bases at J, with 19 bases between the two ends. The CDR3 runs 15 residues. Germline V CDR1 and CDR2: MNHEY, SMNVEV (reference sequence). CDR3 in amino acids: CATSVSRAPTDTQYF. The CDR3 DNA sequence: TGTGCCACTTCTGTGAGCAGGGCCCCCACAGATACGCAGTATTTT.

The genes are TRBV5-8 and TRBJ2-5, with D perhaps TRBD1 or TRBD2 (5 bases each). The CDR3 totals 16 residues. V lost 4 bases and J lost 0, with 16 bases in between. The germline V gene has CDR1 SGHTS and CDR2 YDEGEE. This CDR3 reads CASSRGPNLYQETQYF. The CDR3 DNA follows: TGTGCCAGCAGCCGGGGACCTAATTTGTACCAAGAGACCCAGTACTTC. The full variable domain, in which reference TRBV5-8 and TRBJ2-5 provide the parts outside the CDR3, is EAGVTQSPTHLIKTRGQQATLRCSPISGHTSVYWYQQALGLGLQFLLWYDEGEERNRGNFPPRFSGRQFPNYSSELNVNALELEDSALYLCASSRGPNLYQETQYFGPGTRLLVL.

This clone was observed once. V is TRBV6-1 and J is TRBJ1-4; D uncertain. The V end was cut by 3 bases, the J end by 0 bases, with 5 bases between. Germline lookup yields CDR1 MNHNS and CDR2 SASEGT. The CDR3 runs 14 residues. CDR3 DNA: TGTGCCAGCAGTGAGGGTACAACTAATGAAAAACTGTTTTTT. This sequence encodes CASSEGTTNEKLFF.

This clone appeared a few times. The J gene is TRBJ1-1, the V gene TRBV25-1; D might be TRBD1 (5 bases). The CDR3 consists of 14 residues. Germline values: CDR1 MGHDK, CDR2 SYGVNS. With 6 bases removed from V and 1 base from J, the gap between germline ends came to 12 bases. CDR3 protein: CASRKFGQNTEAFF. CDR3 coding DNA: TGTGCCAGCAGAAAATTTGGACAGAACACTGAAGCTTTCTTT.

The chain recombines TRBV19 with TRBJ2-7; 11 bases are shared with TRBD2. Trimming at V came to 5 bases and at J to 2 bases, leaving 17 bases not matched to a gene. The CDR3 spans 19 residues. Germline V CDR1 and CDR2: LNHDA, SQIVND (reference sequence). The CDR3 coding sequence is TGTGCCAGTAGTGTCGCCCCCGGGACTAGCGGAGGGGGTACCTACGAGCAGTACTTC. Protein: CASSVAPGTSGGGTYEQYF.

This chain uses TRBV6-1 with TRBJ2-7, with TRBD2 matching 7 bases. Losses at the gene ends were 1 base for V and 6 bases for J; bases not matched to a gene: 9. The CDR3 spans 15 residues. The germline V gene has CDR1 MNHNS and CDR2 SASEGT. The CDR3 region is CASSEEAGVMVEQYF. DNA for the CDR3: TGTGCCAGCAGTGAAGAGGCGGGGGTGATGGTCGAGCAGTACTTC.

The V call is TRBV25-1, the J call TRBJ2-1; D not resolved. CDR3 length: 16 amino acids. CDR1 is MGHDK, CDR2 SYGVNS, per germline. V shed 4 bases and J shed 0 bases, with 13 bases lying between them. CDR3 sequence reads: CASSGEGTNSYNEQFF. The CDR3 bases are TGTGCCAGCAGTGGGGAAGGTACTAACTCCTACAATGAGCAGTTCTTC.

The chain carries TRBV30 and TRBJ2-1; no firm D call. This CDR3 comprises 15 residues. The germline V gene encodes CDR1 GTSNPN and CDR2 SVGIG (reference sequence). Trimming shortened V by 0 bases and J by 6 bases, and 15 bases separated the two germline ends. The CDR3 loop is CAWSVLMRKSNEQFF. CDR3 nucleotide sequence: TGTGCCTGGAGTGTACTTATGCGGAAAAGCAATGAGCAGTTCTTC.

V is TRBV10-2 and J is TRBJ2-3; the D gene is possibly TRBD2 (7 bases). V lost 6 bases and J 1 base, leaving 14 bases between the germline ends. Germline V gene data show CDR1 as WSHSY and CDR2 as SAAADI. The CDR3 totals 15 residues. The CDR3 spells CASRGGAQRTDTQYF. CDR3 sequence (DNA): TGCGCCAGCAGGGGGGGGGCGCAGCGCACAGATACGCAGTATTTT.

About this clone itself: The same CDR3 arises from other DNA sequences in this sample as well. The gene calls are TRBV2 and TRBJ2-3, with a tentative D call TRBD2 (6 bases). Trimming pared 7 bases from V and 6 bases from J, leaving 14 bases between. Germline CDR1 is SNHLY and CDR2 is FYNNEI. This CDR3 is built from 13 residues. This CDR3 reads CASNRERTDTQYF. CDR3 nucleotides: TGTGCCAGCAACCGGGAGAGGACGGATACGCAGTATTTT.

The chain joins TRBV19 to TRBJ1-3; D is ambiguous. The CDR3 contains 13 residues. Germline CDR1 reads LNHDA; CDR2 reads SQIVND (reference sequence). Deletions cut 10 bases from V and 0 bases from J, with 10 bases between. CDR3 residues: CATRLNSGNTIYF. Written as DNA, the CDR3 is TGTGCCACCCGACTGAACTCTGGAAACACCATATATTTT. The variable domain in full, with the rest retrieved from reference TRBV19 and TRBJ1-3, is DGGITQSPKYLFRKEGQNVTLSCEQNLNHDAMYWYRQDPGQGLRLIYYSQIVNDFQKGDIAEGYSVSREKKESFPLTVTSAQKNPTAFYLCATRLNSGNTIYFGEGSWLTVV.

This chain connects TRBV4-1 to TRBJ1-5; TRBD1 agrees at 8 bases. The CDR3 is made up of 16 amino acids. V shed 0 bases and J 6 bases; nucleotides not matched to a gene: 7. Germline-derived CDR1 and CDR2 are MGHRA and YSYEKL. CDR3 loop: CASSQDVGQVSQPQHF. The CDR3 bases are TGCGCCAGCAGCCAAGATGTGGGACAGGTGAGTCAGCCCCAGCATTTT.

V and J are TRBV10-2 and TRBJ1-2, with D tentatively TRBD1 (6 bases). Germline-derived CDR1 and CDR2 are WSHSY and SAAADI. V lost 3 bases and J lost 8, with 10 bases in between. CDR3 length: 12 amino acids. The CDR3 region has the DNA TGCGCCAGCAGTGACACGGACAGCGGCTACACCTTC. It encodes CASSDTDSGYTF.

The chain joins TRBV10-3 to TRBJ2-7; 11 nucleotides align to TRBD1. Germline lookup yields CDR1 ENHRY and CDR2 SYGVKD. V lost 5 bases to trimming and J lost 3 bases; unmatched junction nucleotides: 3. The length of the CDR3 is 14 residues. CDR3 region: CAISSGTGGYEQYF. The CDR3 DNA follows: TGTGCCATCAGTTCCGGGACAGGGGGCTACGAGCAGTACTTC.

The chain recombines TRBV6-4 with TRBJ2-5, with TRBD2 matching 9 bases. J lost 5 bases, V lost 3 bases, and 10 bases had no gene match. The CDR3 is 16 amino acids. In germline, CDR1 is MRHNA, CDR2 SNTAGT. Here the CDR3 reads CASSEMAGGPEETQYF. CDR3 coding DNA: TGTGCCAGCAGTGAGATGGCGGGAGGGCCAGAGGAGACCCAGTACTTC.